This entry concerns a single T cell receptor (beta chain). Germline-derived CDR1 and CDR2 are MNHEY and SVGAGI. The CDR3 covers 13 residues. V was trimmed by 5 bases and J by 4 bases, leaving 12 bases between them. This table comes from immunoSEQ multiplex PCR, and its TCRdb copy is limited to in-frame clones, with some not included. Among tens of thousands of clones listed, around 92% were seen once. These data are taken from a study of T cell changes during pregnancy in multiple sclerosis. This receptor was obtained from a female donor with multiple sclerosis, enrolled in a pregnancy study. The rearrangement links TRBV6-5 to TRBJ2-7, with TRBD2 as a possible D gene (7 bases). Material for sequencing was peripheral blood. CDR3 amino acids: CASSLRGGYEQYF. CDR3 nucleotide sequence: TGTGCCAGCAGTCTGAGGGGGGGGTACGAGCAGTACTTC.